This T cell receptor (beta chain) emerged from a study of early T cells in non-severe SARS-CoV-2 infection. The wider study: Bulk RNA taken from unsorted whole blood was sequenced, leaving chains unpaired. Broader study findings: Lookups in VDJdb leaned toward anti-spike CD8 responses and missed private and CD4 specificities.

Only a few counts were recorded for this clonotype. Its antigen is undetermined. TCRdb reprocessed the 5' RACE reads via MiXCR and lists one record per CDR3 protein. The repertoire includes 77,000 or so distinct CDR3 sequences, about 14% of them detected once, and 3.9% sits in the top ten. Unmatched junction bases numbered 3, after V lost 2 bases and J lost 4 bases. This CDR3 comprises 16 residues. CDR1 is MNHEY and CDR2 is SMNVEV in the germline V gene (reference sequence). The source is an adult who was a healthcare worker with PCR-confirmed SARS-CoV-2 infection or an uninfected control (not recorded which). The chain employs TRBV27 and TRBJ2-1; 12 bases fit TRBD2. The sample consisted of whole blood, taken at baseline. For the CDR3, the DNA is TGTGCCAGCAGTTTAAGGACTAGCGGGACGTACAATGAGCAGTTCTTC. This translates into CASSLRTSGTYNEQFF.